A single sample gave rise to the 14 T cell receptor beta chains below, sequenced in a study of CD8 T cells in ankylosing spondylitis. TCRdb redid the calling of the 5' RACE reads with MiXCR, one entry per CDR3 protein. Here the sample spans under 85,000 distinct CDR3 sequences, about 5.7% being singletons. Material: blood, either unsorted or a sorted T cell fraction (not recorded which). These receptors all stem from a male donor with ankylosing spondylitis or in good health (not recorded which).

In its sample, this clonotype was seen many times. The chain is built from TRBV7-8 and TRBJ1-2; D gene unclear. This CDR3 region has 17 residues. Trimming stripped 5 bases from V and 2 bases from J, with 21 bases between. CDR1 and CDR2 (germline): SGHVS, FQNEAQ. The CDR3, as DNA: TGTGCCAGCAGCCCCCCTCTAAGGGAGAGAAGAAACTATGGCTACACCTTC. This gives the protein CASSPPLRERRNYGYTF. Based on the CDR3 plus reference TRBV7-8 and TRBJ1-2, the full variable domain is GAGVSQSPRYKVAKRGQDVALRCDPISGHVSLFWYQQALGQGPEFLTYFQNEAQLDKSGLPSDRFFAERPEGSVSTLKIQRTQQEDSAVYLCASSPPLRERRNYGYTFGSGTRLTVV.

At least ten counts were recorded for this clonotype. The chain is built from TRBV2 and TRBJ2-7, with no clear D. V lost 2 bases, J lost 4 bases, and 6 bases lay in between. This CDR3 spans 12 amino acids. Germline values: CDR1 SNHLY, CDR2 FYNNEI. CDR3: CASSESRYEQYF. The DNA of the CDR3 is TGTGCCAGCAGTGAATCGCGGTACGAGCAGTACTTC.

There are many counts of this clonotype. An end of the junction does not agree with germline; a read error may underlie this. The V and J genes are TRBV20-1 and TRBJ1-2; 7 bases match TRBD1. Germline assignment: CDR1 DFQATT and CDR2 SNEGSKA (reference sequence). The CDR3 is 15 residues long. This CDR3 reads CCAPRQGSANYGYTF. DNA for the CDR3: TGCTGTGCTCCCCGACAGGGATCAGCTAACTATGGCTACACCTTC.

This clonotype was seen many times. The rearrangement joins TRBV5-1 to TRBJ1-1, with no clear D. Germline CDR1 and CDR2: SGHRS and YFSETQ. Trimming removed 6 bases at V and 4 bases at J, with 13 bases between. The CDR3 has 13 residues. This CDR3 reads CASTLKGGTEAFF. DNA for the CDR3: TGCGCCAGCACCTTAAAAGGAGGCACTGAAGCTTTCTTT.

The sample holds many counts of this clonotype. This chain uses TRBV6-1 with TRBJ1-4; D remains ambiguous. There are 14 residues in the CDR3. Germline assignment: CDR1 MNHNS and CDR2 SASEGT. V was shortened by 6 bases and J by 0 bases, with 8 bases between the two germline ends. This CDR3 reads CASRPKATNEKLFF. CDR3 nucleotide sequence: TGTGCCAGCAGGCCCAAGGCAACTAATGAAAAACTGTTTTTT.

The table lists this clonotype with many counts. The chain joins TRBV20-1 to TRBJ1-6; D call uncertain. The CDR3 runs 13 residues. V lost 0 bases and J lost 8, with 8 bases in between. CDR1 is DFQATT, CDR2 SNEGSKA, per germline (reference sequence). The CDR3 region is CSARDGGDSPLHF. For the CDR3, the DNA is TGCAGTGCTAGAGATGGCGGGGATTCACCCCTCCACTTT.

In its sample, this clonotype was seen many times. The rearrangement uses TRBV18 and TRBJ2-2; D ambiguous. V dropped 6 bases and J dropped 5 bases, with 19 bases sitting between them. In germline, CDR1 is KGHSH, CDR2 LQKENI. The CDR3 covers 16 residues. The CDR3 spells CASSQTSLPSTGELFF. The CDR3 DNA follows: TGTGCCAGCTCTCAAACCAGCCTTCCGAGTACCGGGGAGCTGTTTTTT. Supplemented by reference TRBV18 and TRBJ2-2, the full variable domain reads NAGVMQNPRHLVRRRGQEARLRCSPMKGHSHVYWYRQLPEEGLKFMVYLQKENIIDESGMPKERFSAEFPKEGPSILRIQQVVRGDSAAYFCASSQTSLPSTGELFFGEGSRLTVL.

There are many counts of this clonotype. This rearrangement joins TRBV5-1 to TRBJ2-7; D is possibly TRBD1 (6 bases). Germline V gene lookup returns CDR1 SGHRS and CDR2 YFSETQ. V was cut by 4 bases and J by 0 bases, with 11 bases left in between. The CDR3 length is 14 residues. CDR3 coding DNA: TGCGCCAGCAGCCTAGGGGGTGTCTCCTACGAGCAGTACTTC. This gives the protein CASSLGGVSYEQYF.

This clonotype was seen ten or more times. This rearrangement joins TRBV18 to TRBJ1-1; a weak D match, TRBD1 (6 bases). The CDR3 is made up of 15 amino acids. Trimming took off 3 bases at V and 4 bases at J, with 15 bases between the two ends. Germline V gene sequence: CDR1 KGHSH, CDR2 LQKENI. The CDR3 reads CASSPRTVSRTEAFF. The CDR3 DNA reads TGTGCCAGCTCACCTCGGACAGTTTCGCGCACTGAAGCTTTCTTT.

The V and J genes are TRBV25-1 and TRBJ1-1, with a possible D match to TRBD1 (5 bases). CDR3 length: 13 amino acids. Germline CDR1 reads MGHDK; CDR2 reads SYGVNS. Trimming left V 4 bases short and J 4 bases short, with 10 bases between. The CDR3 nucleotides read TGTGCCAGCAGTGCGGGGGTGGGCACTGAAGCTTTCTTT. Protein: CASSAGVGTEAFF.

This clonotype was detected ten times or more. The J gene is TRBJ1-2, the V gene TRBV28; 7 bases fit TRBD1. The CDR3 loop spans 11 amino acids. Germline CDR1 MDHEN, CDR2 SYDVKM. V shed 4 bases, J shed 8 bases, and the junction held 1 base outside the gene matches. The CDR3: CASSWDSGYTF. CDR3 sequence (DNA): TGTGCCAGCAGTTGGGACAGCGGCTACACCTTC.

This clonotype was found many times. The chain links TRBV6-1 to TRBJ2-5; D could derive from TRBD1 or TRBD2 (6 bases each). V was trimmed by 4 bases and J by 4 bases, leaving 10 bases between them. This CDR3 contains 13 residues. Germline CDR1 reads MNHNS; CDR2 reads SASEGT. Here the CDR3 reads CASSVGGLETQYF. CDR3 DNA: TGTGCCAGCAGTGTAGGGGGGCTAGAGACCCAGTACTTC.

The table lists this clonotype with many counts. The DNA of the CDR3 is TGTGCCAGCAGGGGGGGGTCGGGCACAGATACGCAGTATTTT. This codes for CASRGGSGTDTQYF. The chain uses TRBV6-1 and TRBJ2-3, with 7 bases identical to TRBD2. This CDR3 comprises 14 residues. V lost 6 bases to trimming and J lost 1 base; unmatched junction nucleotides: 4. Looked up from germline, CDR1 is MNHNS and CDR2 is SASEGT.

This clonotype has ten or more counts. The rearrangement uses TRBV5-1 and TRBJ2-2, with a weak D call TRBD1 (5 bases). CDR1 and CDR2 (germline): SGHRS, YFSETQ. The CDR3 is 13 residues long. V lost 6 bases and J lost 1, with 7 bases in between. Here the CDR3 reads CASTQVNTGELFF. DNA of the CDR3: TGCGCCAGCACACAGGTGAACACCGGGGAGCTGTTTTTT.